This TCR beta chain derives from a study of PD-1 blockade in classical Hodgkin lymphoma (dated by TCRdb to the early 2020s). Looking at the study overall: Nivolumab dosing was 3 mg/kg intravenously every 2 weeks, continuing until either disease progression or unacceptable toxicity. The study used CyTOF and TCR beta sequencing to define a peripheral blood immune signature of response to PD-1 blockade in classical Hodgkin lymphoma.

Taken from the germline V gene, the CDR1 and CDR2 loops are MNHNS and SASEGT. The CDR3 runs 12 amino acids, cysteine and phenylalanine included. Only CDR3 DNA is held: 36 bases, read in frame from base 1. The V and J ends are trimmed by 6 bases and 10 bases, leaving 14 bases between them. The Qiagen DNeasy kit was used to extract genomic DNA from unsorted PBMCs and from the negatively selected CD4+ and CD8+ fractions. TCR beta CDR3 regions were subjected to amplification by immunoSEQ multiplex PCR with primers that anneal to V and J segments. A synthetic immune receptor repertoire was used to minimize amplification bias, and any residual bias was removed computationally once sequencing was done. Per the original workflow: Custom Python scripts were used to quantify repertoire diversity as the Shannon entropy index. The unsorted, CD4+ and CD8+ repertoires were each analyzed separately, with the exception of combined analyses, where CD4+ and CD8+ sequences were merged in silico. A clone was considered expanded if an increase in frequency of at least 2-fold after treatment relative to C1D1 was found, and a pseudocount of 0.5 was applied to clones undetected at baseline. Singleton clones were defined as clones with 0 or 1 copy at C1D1, and non-singleton clones were defined as clones with 2 or more copies. Clones expanded in unsorted samples were labelled as CD4+, CD8+ or unknown by matching protein sequences in sorted samples from the same patient. Diversity changes from C1D1 to C4D1 were tested in paired samples using Wilcoxon tests. TCRdb mirrors the immuneACCESS table, restricted to in-frame sequences. Some clones are absent from its copies; in checked studies, under half trace to an unresolved V gene, and the reason for the others is unknown. V and J calls and clone size are as listed in that table; D and trimming were resolved from the DNA. Recorded for this sample are 120,000 to 150,000 clones; 78% of them occurred a single time. The top ten hold about 9.3% of the sample.

Comment on this clone: Its antigen is still unknown. The sample holds no much larger clone one base away, and base qualities are not on file.

The intended sense of this specimen's time point label: cycle 2 day 1 (C2D1) of nivolumab. All trial patients had relapsed after autologous stem cell transplantation, with cohorts A, B and C differing in prior brentuximab vedotin exposure. The trial cohort comprised 60 or so patients with relapsed/refractory classical Hodgkin lymphoma whose best overall responses were complete response, partial response or progressive disease. Trial patients were treated with single-agent nivolumab in the multi-cohort phase II CheckMate 205 trial. An independent review committee assessed best overall response using the 2007 International Working Group response criteria. Trial PBMCs were collected just before the start of nivolumab (C1D1) and during therapy at cycle 2 day 1 and cycle 4 day 1. Peripheral blood was collected in 8 mL Vacutainer Cell Preparation Tubes, from which PBMCs were isolated by centrifugation and then cryopreserved.

What the authors observed across the whole study: Newly diagnosed patients were reported to have lower baseline TCR diversity than healthy donors, and relapsed/refractory patients were reported to have lower baseline TCR diversity still. Among trial patients, those achieving complete response had baseline diversity similar to that of newly diagnosed patients, while diversity was significantly lower in partial responders and progressors. CD4+ but not CD8+ TCR diversity rose significantly by C4D1 (p=0.0027 vs p=0.16), most apparent in complete responders (p=0.02). Lower diversity was seen in patients whose nivolumab began less than 1 year after ASCT, and these patients were left out of later analyses so that immune reconstitution would not confound the results. The study was restricted to a single clinical trial cohort, and the causes of repertoire differences, possibly disease activity or prior therapy, were left undefined.

The sequence joins TRBV6-1 to TRBJ2-3; no D gene is confidently identified. This clonotype originated in a human donor with classical Hodgkin lymphoma. The sample in question was peripheral blood mononuclear cells (PBMCs), obtained before the second cycle of nivolumab. The sequence in DNA is TGTGCCAGCAGGCCGAATTCGGTAGCGCAGTATTTT. Translated, it gives CASRPNSVAQYF.